This TCR beta chain derives from a study of T cell responses to AZD1222 COVID-19 vaccine. Method: immunoSEQ multiplex PCR; TCRdb's copy keeps in-frame clones and lacks some. The sample holds tens of thousands of clones; nearly 90% are singletons and the top ten take about 28%. V dropped 5 bases and J dropped 6 bases, with 10 bases sitting between them. Germline V gene sequence: CDR1 LNHDA, CDR2 SQIVND (reference sequence). The CDR3 length is 13 residues. V gene TRBV19 combines with J gene TRBJ2-2; the D is unclear. The sequence was obtained from an adult who received the AZD1222 COVID-19 vaccine. The specimen comprised peripheral blood, sampled 28 days after the second AZD1222 dose. The CDR3 nucleotides are TGTGCCAGTAGTCGATTCAGCTCCGGGGAGCTGTTTTTT. As protein: CASSRFSSGELFF.